The following is a T cell receptor (beta chain) sequence with its context. This specimen belongs to a study of blood T cell repertoires in COVID-19. The CDR3 covers 13 residues. Germline V gene sequence: CDR1 GTSNPN, CDR2 SVGIG (reference sequence). The V end was cut by 5 bases, the J end by 8 bases, with 13 bases between. Clones were read by immunoSEQ multiplex PCR, and TCRdb kept only the in-frame ones, dropping some. This sample carries about 190,000 clones, more than 70% of them seen once, and the ten largest clones take roughly 6.2%. The chain employs TRBV30 and TRBJ1-6; tentative D call: TRBD1 (6 bases). The sequencing sample was made of peripheral blood. The receptor's source is a woman aged 40 to 50 who had recovered from COVID-19. The CDR3 coding sequence is TGTGCCTGGGCACAGGGTAAGCATTCACCCCTCCACTTT. This codes for CAWAQGKHSPLHF.